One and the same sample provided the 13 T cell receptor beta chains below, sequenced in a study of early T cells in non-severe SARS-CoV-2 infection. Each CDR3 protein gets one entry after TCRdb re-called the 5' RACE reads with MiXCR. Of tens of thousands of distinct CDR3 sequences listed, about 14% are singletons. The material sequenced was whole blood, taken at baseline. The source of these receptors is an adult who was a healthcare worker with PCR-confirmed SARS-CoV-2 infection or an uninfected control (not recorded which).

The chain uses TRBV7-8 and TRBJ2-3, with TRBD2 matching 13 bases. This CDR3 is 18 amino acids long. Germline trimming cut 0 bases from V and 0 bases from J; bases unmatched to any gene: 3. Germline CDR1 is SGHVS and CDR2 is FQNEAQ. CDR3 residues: CASSLAPGLAGSTDTQYF. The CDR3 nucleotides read TGTGCCAGCAGCTTAGCCCCGGGACTAGCGGGAAGCACAGATACGCAGTATTTT.

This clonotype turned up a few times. In nucleotides, the CDR3 is TGTGCCATAGGGACTACACCCTACAATGAGCAGTTCTTC. Translated: CAIGTTPYNEQFF. The chain employs TRBV10-3 and TRBJ2-1; 7 bases are a match to TRBD2. Germline V gives CDR1 ENHRY, CDR2 SYGVKD. This CDR3 has 13 residues. Trimming at V came to 9 bases and at J to 2 bases, leaving 4 bases not matched to a gene.

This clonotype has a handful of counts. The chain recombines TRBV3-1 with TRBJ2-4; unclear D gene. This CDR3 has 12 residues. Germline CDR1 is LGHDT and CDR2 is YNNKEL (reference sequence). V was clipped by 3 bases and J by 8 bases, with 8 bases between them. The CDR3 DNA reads TGTGCCAGCAGCCACCGACACGACATTCAGTACTTC. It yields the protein CASSHRHDIQYF.

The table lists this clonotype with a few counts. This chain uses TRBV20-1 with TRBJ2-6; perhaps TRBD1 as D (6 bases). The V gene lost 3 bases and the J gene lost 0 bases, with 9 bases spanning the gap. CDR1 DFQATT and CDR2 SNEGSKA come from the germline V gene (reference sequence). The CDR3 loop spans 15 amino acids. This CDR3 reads CSASRTASGANVLTF. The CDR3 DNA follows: TGCAGTGCTAGCCGGACAGCCTCTGGGGCCAACGTCCTGACTTTC.

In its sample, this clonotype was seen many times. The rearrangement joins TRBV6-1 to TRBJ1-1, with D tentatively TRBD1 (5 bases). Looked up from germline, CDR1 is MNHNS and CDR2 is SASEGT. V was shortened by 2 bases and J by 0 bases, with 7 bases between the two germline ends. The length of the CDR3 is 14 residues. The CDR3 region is CASSENRLNTEAFF. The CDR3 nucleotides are TGTGCCAGCAGTGAAAACAGGTTGAACACTGAAGCTTTCTTT.

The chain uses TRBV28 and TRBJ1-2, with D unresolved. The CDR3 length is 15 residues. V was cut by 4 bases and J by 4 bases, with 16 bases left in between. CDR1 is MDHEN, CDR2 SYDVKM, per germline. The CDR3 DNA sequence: TGTGCCAGCAGTTCGGACGGACCGAACCCCTATGGCTACACCTTC. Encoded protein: CASSSDGPNPYGYTF.

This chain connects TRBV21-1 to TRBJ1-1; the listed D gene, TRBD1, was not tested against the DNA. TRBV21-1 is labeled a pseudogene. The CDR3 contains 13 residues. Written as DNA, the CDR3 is TGTGCCAGCAGCAGCCGTACAGGGACCGAAGCTTTCTTT. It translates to CASSSRTGTEAFF.

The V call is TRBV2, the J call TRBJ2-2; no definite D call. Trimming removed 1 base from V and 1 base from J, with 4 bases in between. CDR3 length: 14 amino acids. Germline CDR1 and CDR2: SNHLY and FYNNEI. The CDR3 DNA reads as TGTGCCAGCAGTGAAGATGGGAACACCGGGGAGCTGTTTTTT. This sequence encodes CASSEDGNTGELFF.

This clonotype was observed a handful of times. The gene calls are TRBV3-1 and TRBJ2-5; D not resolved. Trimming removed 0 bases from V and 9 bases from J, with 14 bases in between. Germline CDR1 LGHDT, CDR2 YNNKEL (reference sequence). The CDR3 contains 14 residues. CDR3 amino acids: CASSQDYSIGSQYF. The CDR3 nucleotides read TGTGCCAGCAGCCAAGACTATTCGATCGGGTCCCAGTACTTC.

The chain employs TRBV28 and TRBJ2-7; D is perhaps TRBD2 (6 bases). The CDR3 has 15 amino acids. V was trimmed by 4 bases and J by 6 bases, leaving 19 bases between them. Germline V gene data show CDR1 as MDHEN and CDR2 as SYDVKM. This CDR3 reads CASSYPGTSLGEQYF. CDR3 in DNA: TGTGCCAGCAGTTACCCTGGCACTAGCCTCGGCGAGCAGTACTTC.

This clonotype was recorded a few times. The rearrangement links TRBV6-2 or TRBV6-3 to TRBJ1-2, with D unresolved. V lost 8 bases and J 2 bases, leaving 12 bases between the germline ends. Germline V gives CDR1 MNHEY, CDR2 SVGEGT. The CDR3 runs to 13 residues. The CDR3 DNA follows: TGTGCCAGCCGCCTACTATCGAACTATGGCTACACCTTC. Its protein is CASRLLSNYGYTF.

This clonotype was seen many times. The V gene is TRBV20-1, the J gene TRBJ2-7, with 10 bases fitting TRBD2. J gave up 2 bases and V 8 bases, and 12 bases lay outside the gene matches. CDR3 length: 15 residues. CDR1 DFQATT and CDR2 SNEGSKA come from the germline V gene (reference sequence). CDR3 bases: TGCAGTTTTAGAGAGAGCGGGAGGGTTACCTACGAGCAGTACTTC. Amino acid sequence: CSFRESGRVTYEQYF.

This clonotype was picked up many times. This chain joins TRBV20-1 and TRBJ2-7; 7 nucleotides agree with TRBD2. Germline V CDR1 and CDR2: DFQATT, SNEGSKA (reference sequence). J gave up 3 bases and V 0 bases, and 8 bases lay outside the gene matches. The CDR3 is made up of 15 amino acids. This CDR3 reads CSARDLRTRVYEQYF. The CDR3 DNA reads TGCAGTGCTAGAGATCTCAGGACTAGAGTCTACGAGCAGTACTTC.